This T cell receptor (beta chain) came from a study of vaccination and CD4 T cells after COVID-19. Across the whole study: Convalescent individuals numbered four females and six males, two being Hispanic. Investigators stimulated cells with overlapping spike peptides drawn from SARS-CoV-2, HCoV-NL63, HCoV-OC43 and HCoV-229E. Study conclusions and caveats: Spike mono-reactivity was found in 304 of 307 vaccine-specific clones from convalescent patients.

The time point is: late sampling 161 to 241 days after vaccination in a few convalescent patients. As to treatment: approximately 9-day PBMC culture with coronavirus spike peptide pools or control peptides (ViraFEST assay). A few counts support this clonotype. The antigen is not known. Germline loops: CDR1 MDHEN, CDR2 SYDVKM. The J segment lost 8 bases and the V segment lost 6 bases, leaving 5 bases of the junction unmatched. The CDR3 has 12 residues. CD4+ T cells that had been cultured provided DNA sequenced with the Oncomine TCR Beta short-read assay. After culture, CD4+ T cells served as the source for genomic DNA extraction. TCRdb analysed the PCR reads with MiXCR anew, one entry per CDR3 protein. Among some 24,000 distinct CDR3 sequences listed, less than 40% were seen once.

This TCR was sampled from a human donor who had recovered from COVID-19. The rearrangement links TRBV28 to TRBJ1-1; 8 bases map to TRBD1. Sequences were derived from CD4+ T cells from blood, cultured in vitro, sampled about 7 months after SARS-CoV-2 vaccination. The CDR3 DNA reads as TGTGCCAGCAGGAAAGGGGACAGGGAAGCTTTCTTT. This codes for CASRKGDREAFF.